This T cell receptor (beta chain) stems from a study of T cell changes during pregnancy in multiple sclerosis. Sequenced by immunoSEQ multiplex PCR; TCRdb stores in-frame clones only, minus some. Of just under 100,000 clones detected, under 95% appear once; the ten largest clones hold almost 1%. Germline CDR1 reads SGDLS; CDR2 reads YYNGEE. Trimming took 2 bases from V and 6 from J; bases not matched to a gene: 4. This CDR3 is built from 15 residues. This receptor was identified in a female donor with multiple sclerosis, enrolled in a pregnancy study. The chain recombines TRBV9 with TRBJ2-2; 10 bases fit TRBD2. The source was peripheral blood, collected after pregnancy. The CDR3, as DNA: TGTGCCAGCAGCGTTCTAGCGGGAGCGTCCGGGGAGCTGTTTTTT. Translation gives CASSVLAGASGELFF.